Each of the 25 T cell receptor beta chains below was sequenced from the same sample in a study of OX40 agonist ivuxolimab in advanced cancers. TCRdb keeps only in-frame clones here, not all; method: immunoSEQ multiplex PCR. The sample yields about 75,000 clones, more than 80% seen once. Sequences were derived from CD4+ or CD8+ T cells sorted from blood, sampled in a trial of the OX40 agonist ivuxolimab. The receptor source for this set is an adult with an advanced solid tumor such as melanoma, head and neck, liver or kidney cancer.

The chain couples TRBV27 to TRBJ1-2; the D is unclear. The CDR3 runs to 15 residues. Trimming pared 5 bases from V and 2 bases from J, leaving 15 bases between. Germline CDR1 MNHEY, CDR2 SMNVEV (reference sequence). This CDR3 reads CASSPRGGRNYGYTF. The CDR3 nucleotides read TGTGCCAGCAGTCCCCGAGGAGGGAGGAACTATGGCTACACCTTC.

V gene TRBV30 combines with J gene TRBJ1-4; D is perhaps TRBD1 (6 bases). Per the germline V gene, CDR1 is GTSNPN and CDR2 is SVGIG (reference sequence). CDR3 length: 14 residues. V lost 3 bases and J 7 bases, leaving 15 bases between the germline ends. DNA for the CDR3: TGTGCCTGGAGAGCCGACAGGCGCAGTGAAAAACTGTTTTTT. Residues: CAWRADRRSEKLFF.

The chain employs TRBV7-9 and TRBJ2-3; D is ambiguous. Trimming took off 5 bases at V and 3 bases at J, with 6 bases between the two ends. Germline CDR1 is SEHNR and CDR2 is FQNEAQ (reference sequence). The CDR3 length is 12 residues. The CDR3 DNA follows: TGTGCCAGCAGCCTAGATACAGATACGCAGTATTTT. Protein sequence: CASSLDTDTQYF.

The chain is built from TRBV6-5 and TRBJ1-5; D ambiguous. This CDR3 spans 13 amino acids. Germline V gives CDR1 MNHEY, CDR2 SVGAGI. The germline V and J ends were trimmed by 0 bases and 4 bases, with 4 bases remaining between them. The CDR3 DNA reads TGTGCCAGCAGTTACTCGTGGAATCAGCCCCAGCATTTT. Its protein is CASSYSWNQPQHF.

The DNA of the CDR3 is TGTGCCATCAGTCAAGCAGGGAGGAGGGGAGAGACCCAGTACTTC. Amino acids: CAISQAGRRGETQYF. V and J are TRBV10-3 and TRBJ2-5; D may be TRBD2 (6 bases). In germline, CDR1 is ENHRY, CDR2 SYGVKD. The CDR3 covers 15 residues. Trimming removed 5 bases from V and 4 bases from J, with 17 bases in between.

The rearrangement links TRBV19 to TRBJ2-2; 15 positions agree with TRBD2. CDR3 length: 17 amino acids. With 5 bases clipped from V and 5 bases from J, the junction kept 6 bases outside the gene matches. Germline V gene sequence: CDR1 LNHDA, CDR2 SQIVND (reference sequence). The CDR3 bases are TGTGCCAGTAGTTCGGGACTAGCGGGGGGCGTGACCGGGGAGCTGTTTTTT. It specifies CASSSGLAGGVTGELFF.

The rearrangement links TRBV7-2 to TRBJ2-7; no clear D gene. The CDR3 has 13 amino acids. The ends were cut back, 8 bases at V and 1 base at J, with 12 bases in the middle. Germline V gives CDR1 SGHTA, CDR2 FQGNSA. CDR3: CASGNSPSYEQYF. Written as DNA, the CDR3 is TGTGCCAGCGGGAACAGTCCGTCCTACGAGCAGTACTTC.

This chain uses TRBV7-2 with TRBJ1-5, with TRBD1 matching 8 bases. This CDR3 has 15 residues. CDR1 and CDR2 from the germline V gene are SGHTA and FQGNSA. Trimming cost V 5 bases and J 2 bases; bases outside gene matches: 5. The CDR3 sequence is CASSLQGAGNQPQHF. In DNA form, the CDR3 reads TGTGCCAGCAGCCTGCAGGGGGCTGGCAATCAGCCCCAGCATTTT.

The chain recombines TRBV2 with TRBJ1-1, with 8 nucleotides matching TRBD1. V gave up 5 bases and J gave up 3 bases; unmatched junction bases: 5. Germline loops: CDR1 SNHLY, CDR2 FYNNEI. This CDR3 has 14 residues. DNA for the CDR3: TGTGCCAGCAGTCAGGGACAGGAATACACTGAAGCTTTCTTT. Translated, it gives CASSQGQEYTEAFF.

The chain recombines TRBV6-1 with TRBJ2-5; D possibly uses TRBD1 or TRBD2 (5 bases each). The CDR3 is 15 amino acids. The V gene's germline CDR1 is MNHNS and CDR2 SASEGT. The V end lost 3 bases, the J end lost 7 bases, and 18 bases lay between the germline ends. The DNA of the CDR3 is TGTGCCAGCAGTGAGGGGAGTGGGGGTACACGGACCCAGTACTTC. Amino acid sequence: CASSEGSGGTRTQYF.

This clone appeared once. The rearrangement uses TRBV6-1 and TRBJ1-6; tentative D call: TRBD1 (6 bases). The CDR3 contains 16 residues. CDR1 MNHNS and CDR2 SASEGT come from the germline V gene. V lost 3 bases and J 4 bases, leaving 13 bases between the germline ends. CDR3 sequence: CASSDNPDSYNSPLHF. CDR3 nucleotide sequence: TGTGCCAGCAGTGACAACCCGGACAGTTATAATTCACCCCTCCACTTT.

V gene TRBV7-3 combines with J gene TRBJ2-1; D ambiguous. The CDR3 is 13 amino acids. CDR1 and CDR2 (germline): SGHTA, FQGTGA. V was cut by 5 bases and J by 10 bases, with 15 bases left in between. As DNA, the CDR3 is TGTGCCAGCAGCCCCGACTTCTCCGGCGAGCAGTTCTTC. Translation: CASSPDFSGEQFF.

The rearrangement uses TRBV10-3 and TRBJ2-7; D remains ambiguous. Germline CDR1 ENHRY, CDR2 SYGVKD. This CDR3 contains 14 residues. V shed 7 bases and J shed 2 bases, with 15 bases lying between them. The CDR3, as DNA: TGTGCCATCACCCCTGAACGAGATACCTACGAGCAGTACTTC. Protein sequence: CAITPERDTYEQYF.

This clone was counted only a few times. The J gene is TRBJ1-4, the V gene TRBV2; no clear D. The CDR3 extends over 15 amino acids. V shed 8 bases and J shed 4 bases, with 17 bases lying between them. CDR1 and CDR2 (germline): SNHLY, FYNNEI. The CDR3 bases are TGTGCCAGCGGTCCCTTGGGCAGACTTAATGAAAAACTGTTTTTT. It yields the protein CASGPLGRLNEKLFF.

This clone has only one observation. The chain joins TRBV5-4 to TRBJ2-2; 8 bases fit TRBD2. The germline V gene has CDR1 SGHNT and CDR2 YYREEE (reference sequence). The CDR3 contains 17 residues. Losses at the gene ends were 0 bases for V and 4 bases for J; bases not matched to a gene: 8. For the CDR3, the DNA is TGTGCCAGCAGCTTGGCCCGGGGGGGATGGAGCACCGGGGAGCTGTTTTTT. Residues: CASSLARGGWSTGELFF.

This chain links TRBV4-3 with TRBJ2-7; D perhaps matches TRBD1 (5 bases). The germline gives CDR1 LGHNA, CDR2 YSLEER. The CDR3 contains 11 residues. V gave up 4 bases and J gave up 5 bases, with 6 bases separating them. DNA for the CDR3: TGCGCCAGCAGCCTAGGGGACGAGCAGTACTTC. Residues: CASSLGDEQYF.

V and J are TRBV6-1 and TRBJ1-6, with TRBD1 as a possible D gene (5 bases). The CDR3 totals 13 residues. In germline, CDR1 is MNHNS, CDR2 SASEGT. The V end lost 6 bases, the J end lost 7 bases, and 10 bases lay between the germline ends. The chain's CDR3 is CASSLGPNSPLHF. In DNA form, the CDR3 reads TGTGCCAGCAGCTTGGGACCAAATTCACCCCTCCACTTT.

Points on this clone: Its ends do not fully match the called genes, so a read error is possible. V gene TRBV7-7 combines with J gene TRBJ2-2; TRBD2 might be the D (5 bases). The germline gives CDR1 SSHAT, CDR2 FNYEAQ (reference sequence). CDR3 size: 14 residues. The CDR3 loop reads CASSLEGITGELFF. The CDR3 DNA sequence: TGTGCTAGCAGCTTAGAGGGAATCACCGGGGAGCTGTTTTTT.

This chain uses TRBV7-2 with TRBJ2-1, with TRBD2 matching 7 bases. V dropped 5 bases and J dropped 0; count of bases not matched to a gene: 7. The length of the CDR3 is 16 residues. Germline lookup yields CDR1 SGHTA and CDR2 FQGNSA. The CDR3 protein is CASSLASGRSYNEQFF. CDR3 DNA sequence: TGTGCCAGCAGCCTGGCTAGCGGCCGCTCCTACAATGAGCAGTTCTTC.

This chain connects TRBV18 to TRBJ2-1, with D unclear. The length of the CDR3 is 11 residues. V was shortened by 4 bases and J by 7 bases, with 5 bases between the two germline ends. In germline, CDR1 is KGHSH, CDR2 LQKENI. CDR3 loop: CASSRGNEQFF. The CDR3, as DNA: TGTGCCAGCTCACGTGGTAATGAGCAGTTCTTC.

This chain links TRBV5-5 with TRBJ1-2; D possibly corresponds to TRBD1 (5 bases). The V and J ends lost 0 bases and 8 bases respectively, with 8 bases between them. The CDR3 is made up of 12 amino acids. The germline V gene has CDR1 SGHKS and CDR2 YYEKEE (reference sequence). The CDR3 loop reads CASSLEGTGYTF. The CDR3 nucleotides read TGTGCCAGCAGCTTGGAGGGGACGGGCTACACCTTC.

The J gene is TRBJ2-6, the V gene TRBV5-8; weak D call: TRBD1 (6 bases). Germline CDR1 reads SGHTS; CDR2 reads YDEGEE. Trimming took off 3 bases at V and 6 bases at J, with 10 bases between the two ends. CDR3 length: 14 residues. CDR3 coding DNA: TGTGCCAGCAGCTCAGGGGTCTTGGCCAACGTCCTGACTTTC. Protein product: CASSSGVLANVLTF.

The V gene is TRBV5-1, the J gene TRBJ1-3, with 9 bases matching TRBD1. The CDR3 has 16 amino acids. Germline values: CDR1 SGHRS, CDR2 YFSETQ. The trim removed 0 bases at V and 5 bases at J, leaving 6 bases unmatched. Here the CDR3 DNA reads TGCGCCAGCAGCTTGGCAATTGGACAGGGGAGAAACACCATATATTTT. Translation: CASSLAIGQGRNTIYF. Combining the CDR3 with reference TRBV5-1 and TRBJ1-3 gives the whole variable domain KAGVTQTPRYLIKTRGQQVTLSCSPISGHRSVSWYQQTPGQGLQFLFEYFSETQRNKGNFPGRFSGRQFSNSRSEMNVSTLELGDSALYLCASSLAIGQGRNTIYFGEGSWLTVV.

As concerns this clone: Relative to the germline gene, one junction end is altered; a read error may explain this. The identical CDR3 is also encoded by other nucleotide sequences in the sample. The V gene is TRBV28, the J gene TRBJ2-7; TRBD1 aligns across 10 bases. Germline loops: CDR1 MDHEN, CDR2 SYDVKM. CDR3 length equals 13 residues. CDR3 bases: TGTGCCAGCAGTGTCCGAGACAGGGGGCTCGTAAACTTC. It translates to CASSVRDRGLVNF.

The chain uses TRBV11-3 and TRBJ1-5; no definite D call. The CDR3 extends over 14 amino acids. Trimming left V 5 bases short and J 2 bases short, with 10 bases between. Germline V gives CDR1 SGHNT, CDR2 YENEEA. The chain's CDR3 is CASSTDGGNQPQHF. For the CDR3, the DNA is TGTGCCAGCAGCACTGACGGTGGCAATCAGCCCCAGCATTTT.